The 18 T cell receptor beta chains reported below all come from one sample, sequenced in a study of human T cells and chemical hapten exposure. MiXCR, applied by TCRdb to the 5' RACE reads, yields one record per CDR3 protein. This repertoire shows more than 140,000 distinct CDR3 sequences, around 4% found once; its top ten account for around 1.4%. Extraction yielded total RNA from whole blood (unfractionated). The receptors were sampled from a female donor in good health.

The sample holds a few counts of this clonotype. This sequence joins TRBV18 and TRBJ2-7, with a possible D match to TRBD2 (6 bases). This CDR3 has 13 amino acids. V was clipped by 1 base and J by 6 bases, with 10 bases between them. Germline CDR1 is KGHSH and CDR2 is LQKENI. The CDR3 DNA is TGTGCCAGCTCACCACGGGACTTTCGCGAGCAGTACTTC. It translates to CASSPRDFREQYF.

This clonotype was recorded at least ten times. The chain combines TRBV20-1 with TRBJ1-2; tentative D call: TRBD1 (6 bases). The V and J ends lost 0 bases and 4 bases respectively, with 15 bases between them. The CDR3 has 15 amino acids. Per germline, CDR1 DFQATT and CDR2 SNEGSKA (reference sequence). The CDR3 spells CSARDLPDRTYGYTF. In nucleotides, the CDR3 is TGCAGTGCTAGAGATCTCCCCGACAGGACCTATGGCTACACCTTC.

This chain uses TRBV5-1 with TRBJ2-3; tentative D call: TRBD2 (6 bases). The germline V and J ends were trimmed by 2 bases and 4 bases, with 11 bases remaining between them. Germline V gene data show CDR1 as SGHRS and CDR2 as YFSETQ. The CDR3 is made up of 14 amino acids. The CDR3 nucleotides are TGCGCCAGCAGCTTCATAGGGGAGGCAGATACGCAGTATTTT. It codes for CASSFIGEADTQYF.

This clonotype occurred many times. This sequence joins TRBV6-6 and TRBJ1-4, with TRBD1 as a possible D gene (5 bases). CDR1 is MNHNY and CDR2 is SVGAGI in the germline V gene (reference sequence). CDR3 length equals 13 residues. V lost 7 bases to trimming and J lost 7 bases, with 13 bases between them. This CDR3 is CASNDRGLEKLFF. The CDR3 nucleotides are TGTGCCAGCAATGACCGGGGACTTGAAAAACTGTTTTTT.

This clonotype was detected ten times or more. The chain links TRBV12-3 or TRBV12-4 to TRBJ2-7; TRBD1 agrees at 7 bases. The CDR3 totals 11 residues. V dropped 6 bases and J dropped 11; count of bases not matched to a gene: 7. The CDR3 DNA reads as TGTGCCAGCAGCCAGACAGGGACCGAGTACTTC. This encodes CASSQTGTEYF.

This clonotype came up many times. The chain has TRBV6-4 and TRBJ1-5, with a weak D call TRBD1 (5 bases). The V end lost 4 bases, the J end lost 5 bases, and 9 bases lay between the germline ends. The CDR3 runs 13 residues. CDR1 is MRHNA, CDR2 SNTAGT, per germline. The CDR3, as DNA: TGTGCCAGCAGTGCCACGACAGATCAGCCCCAGCATTTT. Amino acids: CASSATTDQPQHF.

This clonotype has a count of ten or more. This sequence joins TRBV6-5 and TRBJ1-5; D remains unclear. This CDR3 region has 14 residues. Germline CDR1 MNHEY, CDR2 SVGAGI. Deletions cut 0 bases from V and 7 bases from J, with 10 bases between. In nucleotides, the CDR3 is TGTGCCAGCAGTTACTCGATGGGGAGACAGCCCCAGCATTTT. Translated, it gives CASSYSMGRQPQHF.

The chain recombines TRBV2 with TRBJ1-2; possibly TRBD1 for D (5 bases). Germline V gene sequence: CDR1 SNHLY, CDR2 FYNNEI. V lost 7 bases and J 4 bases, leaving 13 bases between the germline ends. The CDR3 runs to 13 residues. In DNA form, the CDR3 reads TGTGCCAGCAAGCAGGGTTGCTTCTATGGCTACACCTTC. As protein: CASKQGCFYGYTF. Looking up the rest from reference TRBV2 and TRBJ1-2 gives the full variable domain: EPEVTQTPSHQVTQMGQEVILRCVPISNHLYFYWYRQILGQKVEFLVSFYNNEISEKSEIFDDQFSVERPDGSNFTLKIRSTKLEDSAMYFCASKQGCFYGYTFGSGTRLTVV.

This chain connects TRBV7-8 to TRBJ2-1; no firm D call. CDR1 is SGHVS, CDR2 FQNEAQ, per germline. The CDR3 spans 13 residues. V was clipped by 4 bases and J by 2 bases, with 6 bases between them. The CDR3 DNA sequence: TGTGCCAGCAGCTCGTCAACCTACAATGAGCAGTTCTTC. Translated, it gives CASSSSTYNEQFF.

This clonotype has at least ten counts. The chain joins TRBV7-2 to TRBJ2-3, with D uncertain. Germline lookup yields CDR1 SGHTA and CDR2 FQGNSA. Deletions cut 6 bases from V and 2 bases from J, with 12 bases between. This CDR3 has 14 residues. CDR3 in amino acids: CASRSPVATDTQYF. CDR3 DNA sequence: TGTGCCAGCAGAAGTCCCGTGGCCACAGATACGCAGTATTTT.

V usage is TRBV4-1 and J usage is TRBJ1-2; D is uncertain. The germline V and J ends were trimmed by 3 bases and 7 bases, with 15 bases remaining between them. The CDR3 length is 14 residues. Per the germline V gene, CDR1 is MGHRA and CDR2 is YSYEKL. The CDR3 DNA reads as TGCGCCAGCAGCCAGGGTGGCAGTACCCGTGGCTACACCTTC. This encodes CASSQGGSTRGYTF.

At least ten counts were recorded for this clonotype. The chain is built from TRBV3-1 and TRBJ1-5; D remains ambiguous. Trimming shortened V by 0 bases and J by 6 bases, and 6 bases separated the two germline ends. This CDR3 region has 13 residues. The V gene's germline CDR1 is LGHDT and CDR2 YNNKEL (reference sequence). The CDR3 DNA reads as TGTGCCAGCAGCCAAGATATCAGTCAGCCCCAGCATTTT. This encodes CASSQDISQPQHF.

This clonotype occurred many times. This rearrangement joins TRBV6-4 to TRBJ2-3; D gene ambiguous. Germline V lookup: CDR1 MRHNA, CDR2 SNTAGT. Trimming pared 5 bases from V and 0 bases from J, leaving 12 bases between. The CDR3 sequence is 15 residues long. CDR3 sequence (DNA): TGTGCCAGCAGTAGCCAGGAGTCTAGCACAGATACGCAGTATTTT. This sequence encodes CASSSQESSTDTQYF.

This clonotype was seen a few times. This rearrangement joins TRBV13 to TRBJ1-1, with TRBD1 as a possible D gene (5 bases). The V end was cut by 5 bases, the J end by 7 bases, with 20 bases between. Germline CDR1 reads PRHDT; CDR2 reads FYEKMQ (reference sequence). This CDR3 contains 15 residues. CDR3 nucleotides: TGTGCCAGCAGCCCGGCGCAGGGAGATTGGATTGAAGCTTTCTTT. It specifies CASSPAQGDWIEAFF.

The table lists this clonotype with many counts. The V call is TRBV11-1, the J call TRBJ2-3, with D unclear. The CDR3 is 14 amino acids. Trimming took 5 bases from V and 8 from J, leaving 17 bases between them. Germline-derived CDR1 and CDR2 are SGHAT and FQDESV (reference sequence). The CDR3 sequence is CASSTWDRFGTQYF. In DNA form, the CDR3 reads TGTGCCAGCAGCACCTGGGATCGGTTTGGTACGCAGTATTTT.

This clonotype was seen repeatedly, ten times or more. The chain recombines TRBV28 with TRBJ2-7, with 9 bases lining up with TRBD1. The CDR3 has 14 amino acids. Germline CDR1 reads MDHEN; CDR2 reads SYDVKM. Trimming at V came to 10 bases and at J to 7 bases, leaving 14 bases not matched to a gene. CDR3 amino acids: CATSGGTGSDEQYF. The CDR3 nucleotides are TGTGCCACCTCGGGCGGGACAGGGAGTGATGAGCAGTACTTC.

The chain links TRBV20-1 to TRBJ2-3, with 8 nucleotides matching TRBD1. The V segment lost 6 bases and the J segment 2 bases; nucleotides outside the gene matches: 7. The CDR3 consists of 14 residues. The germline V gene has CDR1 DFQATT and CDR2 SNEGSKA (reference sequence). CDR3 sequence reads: CSAPTGDSTDTQYF. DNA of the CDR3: TGCAGTGCCCCGACAGGGGATTCCACAGATACGCAGTATTTT.

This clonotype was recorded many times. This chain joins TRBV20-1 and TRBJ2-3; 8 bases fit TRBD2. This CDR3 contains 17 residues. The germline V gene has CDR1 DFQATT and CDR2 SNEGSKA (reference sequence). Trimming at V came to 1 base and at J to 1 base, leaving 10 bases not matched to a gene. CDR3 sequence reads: CSARGGGGSGGTDTQYF. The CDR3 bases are TGCAGTGCTAGAGGCGGCGGGGGTAGCGGGGGCACAGATACGCAGTATTTT.